This T cell receptor (beta chain) was recorded in a study of graft-versus-host responses after intestinal transplantation. About the study: Recipients had multivisceral, liver-intestinal, or isolated intestinal transplants. Each recipient received anti-thymocyte globulin induction, then tacrolimus and steroids for about 3 years.

To note about this clone: Its target is not known.

Assay: immunoSEQ multiplex PCR; the TCRdb copy retains only in-frame clones and omits some. This sample carries about 97,000 clones, 90% of them seen once, and the ten largest clones take 15% to 20%. V lost 5 bases, J lost 1 base, and 20 bases lay in between. The CDR3 runs 17 residues. Germline loops: CDR1 LGHNT, CDR2 FRNRAP. Broader study findings: Circulating GvH clone levels at their peak were associated with HvG declines (early post-transplant). Allograft graft-versus-host to host-versus-graft clonal ratios ran high in patients with graft-donor T cell macrochimerism.

The sample was PBMCs, taken around 68 weeks after intestinal transplant. J is TRBJ1-1 and V is TRBV12-5; D might be TRBD1 (5 bases). This TCR was sampled from a human patient who received an intestinal transplant, so some T cells may come from the graft donor. CDR3 in DNA: TGTGCTAGTGGTCTTACCATGGGGGAAGCAGGGAACACTGAAGCTTTCTTT. Amino acids: CASGLTMGEAGNTEAFF. The whole variable domain, remainder taken from reference TRBV12-5 and TRBJ1-1, is DARVTQTPRHKVTEMGQEVTMRCQPILGHNTVFWYRQTMMQGLELLAYFRNRAPLDDSGMPKDRFSAEMPDATLATLKIQPSEPRDSAVYFCASGLTMGEAGNTEAFFGQGTRLTVV.